Listed below are T cell receptor beta chains from one sample, sequenced in a study of T cell repertoires in cytomegalovirus infection. TCRdb passed the reads through MiXCR, listing each CDR3 protein once. The repertoire holds 570,000 or so distinct CDR3 sequences, around 40% seen once, with 48% in the top ten. No cognate antigen is known for these TCRs. The source was cultured PBMCs, collected from culture after CMV antigen stimulation. All receptors come from a human donor in good health (CMV status not recorded). Some clones in this sample may be carry-over from other donors' samples. Both conserved end residues are part of each CDR3. D genes are given only for firm matches. Rows give clone size only sometimes, using once, few, many, or a class for an expanded clone.

clone size	CDR3 length	D gene	J gene	V gene	CDR3 DNA	CDR3 protein
-	15	-	TRBJ1-5	TRBV7-8	TGTGCCAGCAGCTTAACTTGGGGTAGCAATCAGCCCCAGCATTTT	CASSLTWGSNQPQHF
-	15	-	TRBJ2-5	TRBV7-9	TGTGCCAGCAGCACGCGGGGACACCCCACGGAGACCCAGTACTTC	CASSTRGHPTETQYF
once	14	-	TRBJ2-5	TRBV6-8	TGTGCCAGCATGCCCCGGGGTGTTGGAGAGACCCAGTACTTC	CASMPRGVGETQYF
-	15	-	TRBJ2-2	TRBV7-8	TGTGCCAGCAGCTCAAAGACGGGACGCACCGGGGAGCTGTTTTTT	CASSSKTGRTGELFF
-	16	TRBD1	TRBJ2-3	TRBV19	TGTGCCAGTAGTCCCAGGGGGCGCGGAAATGCAGATACGCAGTATTTT	CASSPRGRGNADTQYF
once	14	-	TRBJ2-1	TRBV12-5	TGTGCTAGTGGTTTTTGGGGGGCCTACGATGAGCAGTTCTTC	CASGFWGAYDEQFF
-	15	-	TRBJ2-2	TRBV5-6	TGTGCCAGCAGCCCTGGAAGGAGAGACACCGGGGAGCTGTTTTTT	CASSPGRRDTGELFF
few	12	-	TRBJ1-6	TRBV10-2	TGCGCCACCCGCTGGGGGGATTCACCCCTCCACTTT	CATRWGDSPLHF
few	15	-	TRBJ2-7	TRBV20-1	TGCAGTGCTGGACCTCCGGGACTCGACGTCTACGAGCAGTACTTC	CSAGPPGLDVYEQYF
-	15	TRBD1	TRBJ1-1	TRBV12-3/TRBV12-4	TGTGCCAGCAGTCCTTTCCCAGGGGGAGACACTGAAGCTTTCTTT	CASSPFPGGDTEAFF